This T cell receptor (beta chain) was sequenced in a study of T cells in Graves' hyperthyroidism and ophthalmopathy. Whole-study findings and limits: Most thyroid clonotypes expanded above 0.001 were also detected in blood. Stable hyperthyroidism was separated from ophthalmopathy by a model based on 13 V-J features. For ophthalmopathy, model prediction preceded onset by a median about 6.2 months.

This clonotype has at least ten counts. The target antigen is unknown. Amplified regions were TCR beta CDR3 sequences from RNA transcripts. TCR CDR3 underwent first-round RT-PCR with the HTBI primer set. TCRdb itself ran the multiplex PCR reads through MiXCR, one entry per CDR3 protein. This table has about 600,000 distinct CDR3 sequences, 14% appearing once. Ophthalmopathy cases met thresholds of Clinical Activity Score at least 3, NOSPECS grade at least 4 and duration under 3 months. The sample comprised blood. This sequence was found in a young woman with Graves' ophthalmopathy.

The CDR3 region has the DNA TGTGCCACCAGTGCTCGCCAGGGCGCGGGCACAGATACGCAGTATTTT. It encodes CATSARQGAGTDTQYF. The chain recombines TRBV24-1 with TRBJ2-3; possibly TRBD1 for D (5 bases). Trimming stripped 5 bases from V and 1 base from J, with 15 bases between. The germline V gene has CDR1 KGHDR and CDR2 SFDVKD. CDR3 length: 16 residues.